This T cell receptor (beta chain) was identified in a study of blood T cell repertoires in COVID-19. CDR1 and CDR2 from the germline V gene are MNHEY and SMNVEV (reference sequence). The CDR3 runs to 16 residues. The germline V and J ends were trimmed by 3 bases and 4 bases, with 16 bases remaining between them. In the original workflow: Amplified reference gene primers provided the basis for estimating nucleated cell counts. The protocol was immunoSEQ multiplex PCR, while the TCRdb copy is restricted to in-frame clones and leaves out a portion. V, J and clone size reflect that table, while D and trimming were determined from the DNA. The profile shows around 53,000 clones, roughly 90% of them singletons.

Sequencing was performed on peripheral blood. The clonotype comes from a human donor in a cohort sampled during active COVID-19. The V and J genes are TRBV27 and TRBJ2-1; the D gene is possibly TRBD2 (6 bases). DNA of the CDR3: TGTGCCAGCAGTTTTCAGGGACCCCGGGGGTACAATGAGCAGTTCTTC. It is translated as CASSFQGPRGYNEQFF.